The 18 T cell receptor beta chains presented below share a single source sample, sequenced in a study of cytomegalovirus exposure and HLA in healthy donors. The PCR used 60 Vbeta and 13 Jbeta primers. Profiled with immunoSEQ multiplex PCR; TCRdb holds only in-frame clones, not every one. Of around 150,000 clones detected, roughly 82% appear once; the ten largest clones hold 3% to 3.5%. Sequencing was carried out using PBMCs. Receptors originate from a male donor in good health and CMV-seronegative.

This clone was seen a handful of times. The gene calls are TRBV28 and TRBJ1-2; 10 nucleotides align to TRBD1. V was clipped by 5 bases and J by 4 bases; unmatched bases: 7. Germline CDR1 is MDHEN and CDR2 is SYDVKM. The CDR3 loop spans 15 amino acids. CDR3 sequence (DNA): TGTGCCAGCAGTCCCGGACAGGGGGGGTCCTATGGCTACACCTTC. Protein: CASSPGQGGSYGYTF.

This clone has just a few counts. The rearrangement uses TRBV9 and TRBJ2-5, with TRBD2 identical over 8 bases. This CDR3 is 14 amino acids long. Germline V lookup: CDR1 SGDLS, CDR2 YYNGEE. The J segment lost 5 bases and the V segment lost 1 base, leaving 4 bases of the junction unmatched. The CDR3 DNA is TGTGCCAGCAGCGTATCCGGGGGGGACGAGACCCAGTACTTC. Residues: CASSVSGGDETQYF.

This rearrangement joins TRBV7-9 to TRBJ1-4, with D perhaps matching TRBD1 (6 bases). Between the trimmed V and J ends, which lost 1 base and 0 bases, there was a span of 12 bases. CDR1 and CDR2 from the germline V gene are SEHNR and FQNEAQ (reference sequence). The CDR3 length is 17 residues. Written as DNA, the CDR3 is TGTGCCAGCAGCTTAGGGACAGTGACAGCAACTAATGAAAAACTGTTTTTT. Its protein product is CASSLGTVTATNEKLFF.

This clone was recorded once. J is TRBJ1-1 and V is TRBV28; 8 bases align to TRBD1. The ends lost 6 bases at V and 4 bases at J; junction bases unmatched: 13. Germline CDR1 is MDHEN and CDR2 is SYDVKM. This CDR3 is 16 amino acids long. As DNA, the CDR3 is TGTGCCAGCAGACCTGGGACAGGCCCGTTGGGCACTGAAGCTTTCTTT. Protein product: CASRPGTGPLGTEAFF.

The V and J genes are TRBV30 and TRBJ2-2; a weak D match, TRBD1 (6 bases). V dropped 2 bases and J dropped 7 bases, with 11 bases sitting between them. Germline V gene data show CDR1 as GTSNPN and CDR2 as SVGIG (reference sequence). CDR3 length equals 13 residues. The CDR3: CAWSFGQFGELFF. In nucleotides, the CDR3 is TGTGCCTGGAGTTTTGGACAGTTCGGGGAGCTGTTTTTT.

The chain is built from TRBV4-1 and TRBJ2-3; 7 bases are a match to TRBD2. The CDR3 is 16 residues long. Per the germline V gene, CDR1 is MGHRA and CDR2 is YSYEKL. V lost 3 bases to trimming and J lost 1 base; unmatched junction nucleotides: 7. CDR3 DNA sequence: TGCGCCAGCAGCCAGCCTGGACTAGTAGGCACAGATACGCAGTATTTT. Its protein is CASSQPGLVGTDTQYF.

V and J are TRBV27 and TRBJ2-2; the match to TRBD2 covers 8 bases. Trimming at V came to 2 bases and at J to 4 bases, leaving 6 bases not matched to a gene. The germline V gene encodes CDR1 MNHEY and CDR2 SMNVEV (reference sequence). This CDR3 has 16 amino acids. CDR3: CASSLRGGVGTGELFF. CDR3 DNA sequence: TGTGCCAGCAGTTTACGGGGGGGAGTCGGCACCGGGGAGCTGTTTTTT.

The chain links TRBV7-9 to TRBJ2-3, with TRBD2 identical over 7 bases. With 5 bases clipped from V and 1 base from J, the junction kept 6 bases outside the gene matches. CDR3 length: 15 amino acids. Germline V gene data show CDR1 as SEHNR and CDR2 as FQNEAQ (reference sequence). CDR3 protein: CASSKWTSRTDTQYF. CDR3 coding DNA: TGTGCCAGCAGCAAATGGACTAGTCGCACAGATACGCAGTATTTT.

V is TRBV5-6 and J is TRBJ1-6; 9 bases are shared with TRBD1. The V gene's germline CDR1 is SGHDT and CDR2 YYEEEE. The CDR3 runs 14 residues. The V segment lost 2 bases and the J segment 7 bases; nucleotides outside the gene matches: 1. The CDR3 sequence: CASSFGTGNSPLHF. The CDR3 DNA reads TGTGCCAGCAGCTTTGGGACAGGGAATTCACCCCTCCACTTT.

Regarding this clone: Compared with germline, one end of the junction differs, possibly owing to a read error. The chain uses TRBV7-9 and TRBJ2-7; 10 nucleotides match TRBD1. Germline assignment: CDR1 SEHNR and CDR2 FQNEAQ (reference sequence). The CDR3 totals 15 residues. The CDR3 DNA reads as TGTTCCAGCAGCTTAGACAGGGGGCGACTTTACGAGCAGTACTTC. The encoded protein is CSSSLDRGRLYEQYF.

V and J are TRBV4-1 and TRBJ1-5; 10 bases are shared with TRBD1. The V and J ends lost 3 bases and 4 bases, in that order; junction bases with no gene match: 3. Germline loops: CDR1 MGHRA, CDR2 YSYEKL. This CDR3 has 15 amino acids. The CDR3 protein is CASSQQGQGNQPQHF. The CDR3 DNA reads TGCGCCAGCAGCCAGCAGGGACAGGGGAATCAGCCCCAGCATTTT.

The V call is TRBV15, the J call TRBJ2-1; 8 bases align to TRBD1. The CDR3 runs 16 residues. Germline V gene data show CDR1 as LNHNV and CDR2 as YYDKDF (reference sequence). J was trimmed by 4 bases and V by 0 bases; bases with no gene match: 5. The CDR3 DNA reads TGTGCCACCAGCAGAGACGACAGGGGCTATTACAATGAGCAGTTCTTC. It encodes CATSRDDRGYYNEQFF.

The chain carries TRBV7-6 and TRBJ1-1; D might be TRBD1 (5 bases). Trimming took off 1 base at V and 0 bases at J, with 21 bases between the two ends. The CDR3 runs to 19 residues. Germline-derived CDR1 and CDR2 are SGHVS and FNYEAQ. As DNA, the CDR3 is TGTGCCAGCAGCTTAGATGGGGGTTTCGGGGGACTAATGAACACTGAAGCTTTCTTT. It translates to CASSLDGGFGGLMNTEAFF. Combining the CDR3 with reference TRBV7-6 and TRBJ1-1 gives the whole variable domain GAGVSQSPRYKVTKRGQDVALRCDPISGHVSLYWYRQALGQGPEFLTYFNYEAQQDKSGLPNDRFSAERPEGSISTLTIQRTEQRDSAMYRCASSLDGGFGGLMNTEAFFGQGTRLTVV.

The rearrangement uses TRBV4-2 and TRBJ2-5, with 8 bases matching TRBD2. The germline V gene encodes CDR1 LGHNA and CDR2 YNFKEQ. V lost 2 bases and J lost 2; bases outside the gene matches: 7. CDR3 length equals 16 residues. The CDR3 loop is CASSQPGLAQQETQYF. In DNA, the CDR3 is TGTGCCAGCAGCCAACCCGGACTAGCACAACAAGAGACCCAGTACTTC.

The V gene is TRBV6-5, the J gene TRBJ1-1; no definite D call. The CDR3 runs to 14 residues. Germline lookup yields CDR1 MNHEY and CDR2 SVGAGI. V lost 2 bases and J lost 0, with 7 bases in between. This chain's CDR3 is CASSYDGMNTEAFF. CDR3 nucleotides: TGTGCCAGCAGTTACGACGGGATGAACACTGAAGCTTTCTTT.

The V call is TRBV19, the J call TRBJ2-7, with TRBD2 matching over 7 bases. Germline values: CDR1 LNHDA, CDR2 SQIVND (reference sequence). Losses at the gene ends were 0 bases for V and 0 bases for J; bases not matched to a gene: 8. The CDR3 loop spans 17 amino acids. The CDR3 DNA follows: TGTGCCAGTAGTATAGATGGTAGCGGGCCCGACTCCTACGAGCAGTACTTC. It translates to CASSIDGSGPDSYEQYF. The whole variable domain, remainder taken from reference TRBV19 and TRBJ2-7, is DGGITQSPKYLFRKEGQNVTLSCEQNLNHDAMYWYRQDPGQGLRLIYYSQIVNDFQKGDIAEGYSVSREKKESFPLTVTSAQKNPTAFYLCASSIDGSGPDSYEQYFGPGTRLTVT.

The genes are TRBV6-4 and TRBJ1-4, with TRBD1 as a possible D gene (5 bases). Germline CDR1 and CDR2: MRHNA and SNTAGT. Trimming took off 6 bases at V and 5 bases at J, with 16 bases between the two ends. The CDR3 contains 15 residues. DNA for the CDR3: TGTGCCAGCAGCGCGACGGGCGGGGGGAATGAAAAACTGTTTTTT. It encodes CASSATGGGNEKLFF.

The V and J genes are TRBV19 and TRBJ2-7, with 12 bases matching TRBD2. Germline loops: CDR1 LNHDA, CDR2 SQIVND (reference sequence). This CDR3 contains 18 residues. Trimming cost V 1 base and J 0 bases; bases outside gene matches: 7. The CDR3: CASSIGLAGARSSYEQYF. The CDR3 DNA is TGTGCCAGTAGTATAGGACTAGCGGGAGCCCGAAGCTCCTACGAGCAGTACTTC. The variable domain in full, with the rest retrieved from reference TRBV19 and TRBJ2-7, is DGGITQSPKYLFRKEGQNVTLSCEQNLNHDAMYWYRQDPGQGLRLIYYSQIVNDFQKGDIAEGYSVSREKKESFPLTVTSAQKNPTAFYLCASSIGLAGARSSYEQYFGPGTRLTVT.